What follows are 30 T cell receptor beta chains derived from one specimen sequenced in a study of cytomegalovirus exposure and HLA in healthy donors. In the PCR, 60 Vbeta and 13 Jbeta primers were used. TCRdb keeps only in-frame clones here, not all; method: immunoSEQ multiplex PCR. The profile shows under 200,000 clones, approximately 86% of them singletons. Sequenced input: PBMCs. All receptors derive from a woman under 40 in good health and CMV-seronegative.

CDR3 residues: CASSPPPGTGHSEQYF. CDR3 in DNA: TGTGCCAGCTCACCACCTCCCGGGACAGGGCACAGCGAGCAGTACTTC. The rearrangement joins TRBV18 to TRBJ2-7; 9 nucleotides agree with TRBD1. The CDR3 loop spans 16 amino acids. The germline gives CDR1 KGHSH, CDR2 LQKENI. After removal of 0 bases from V and 6 bases from J, the junction contained 9 bases not matched to a gene. Together with reference TRBV18 and TRBJ2-7, the CDR3 gives the full variable domain: NAGVMQNPRHLVRRRGQEARLRCSPMKGHSHVYWYRQLPEEGLKFMVYLQKENIIDESGMPKERFSAEFPKEGPSILRIQQVVRGDSAAYFCASSPPPGTGHSEQYFGPGTRLTVT.

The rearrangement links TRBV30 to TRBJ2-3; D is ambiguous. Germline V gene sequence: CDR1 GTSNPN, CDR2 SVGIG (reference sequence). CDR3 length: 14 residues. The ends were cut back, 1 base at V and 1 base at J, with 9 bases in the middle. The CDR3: CAWSGGIGTDTQYF. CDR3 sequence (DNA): TGTGCCTGGAGTGGCGGAATAGGCACAGATACGCAGTATTTT.

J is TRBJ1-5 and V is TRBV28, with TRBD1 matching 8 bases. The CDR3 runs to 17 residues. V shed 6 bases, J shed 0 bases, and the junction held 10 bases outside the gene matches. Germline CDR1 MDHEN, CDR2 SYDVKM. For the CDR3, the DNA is TGTGCCAGCAGAACCACTCGGACAGGGTTTAGCAATCAGCCCCAGCATTTT. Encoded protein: CASRTTRTGFSNQPQHF.

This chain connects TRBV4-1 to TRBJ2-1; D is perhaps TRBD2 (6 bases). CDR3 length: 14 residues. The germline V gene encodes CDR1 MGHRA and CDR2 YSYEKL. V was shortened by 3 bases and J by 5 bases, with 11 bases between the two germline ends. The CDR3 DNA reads TGCGCCAGCAGCCACCCTAGCGTCAACAATGAGCAGTTCTTC. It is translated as CASSHPSVNNEQFF.

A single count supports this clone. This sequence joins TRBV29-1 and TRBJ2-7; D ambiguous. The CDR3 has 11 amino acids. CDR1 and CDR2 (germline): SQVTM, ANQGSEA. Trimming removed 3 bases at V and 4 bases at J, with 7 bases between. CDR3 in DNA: TGCAGCGTTGAGACAACATACGAGCAGTACTTC. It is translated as CSVETTYEQYF.

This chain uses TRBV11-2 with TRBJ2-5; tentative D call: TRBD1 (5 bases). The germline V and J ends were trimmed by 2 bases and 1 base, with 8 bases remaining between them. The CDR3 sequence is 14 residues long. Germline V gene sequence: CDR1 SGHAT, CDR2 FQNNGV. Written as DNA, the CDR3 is TGTGCCAGCAGCTTACAGGGATTCCAAGAGACCCAGTACTTC. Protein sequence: CASSLQGFQETQYF. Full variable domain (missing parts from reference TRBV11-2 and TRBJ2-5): EAGVAQSPRYKIIEKRQSVAFWCNPISGHATLYWYQQILGQGPKLLIQFQNNGVVDDSQLPKDRFSAERLKGVDSTLKIQPAKLEDSAVYLCASSLQGFQETQYFGPGTRLLVL.

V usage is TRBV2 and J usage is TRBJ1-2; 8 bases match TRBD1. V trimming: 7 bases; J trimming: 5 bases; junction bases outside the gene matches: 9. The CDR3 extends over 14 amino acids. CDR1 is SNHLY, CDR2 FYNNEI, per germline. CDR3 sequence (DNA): TGTGCCAGCATCAGCCAGGGGGCTGGGTATGGCTACACCTTC. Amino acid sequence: CASISQGAGYGYTF.

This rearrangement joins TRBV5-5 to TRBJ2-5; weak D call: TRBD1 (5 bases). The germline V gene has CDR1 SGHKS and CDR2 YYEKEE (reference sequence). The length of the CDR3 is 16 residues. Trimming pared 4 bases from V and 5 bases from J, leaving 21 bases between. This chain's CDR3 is CASSRQGREELETQYF. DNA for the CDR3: TGTGCCAGCAGCCGTCAGGGCAGGGAAGAGTTGGAGACCCAGTACTTC.

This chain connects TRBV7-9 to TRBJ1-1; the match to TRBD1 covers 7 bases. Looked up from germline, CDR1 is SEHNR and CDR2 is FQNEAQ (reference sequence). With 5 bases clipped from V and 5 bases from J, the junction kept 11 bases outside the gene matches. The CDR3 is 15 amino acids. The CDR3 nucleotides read TGTGCCAGCAGCACGGACAGGCCCAGAGGGACTGAAGCTTTCTTT. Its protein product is CASSTDRPRGTEAFF.

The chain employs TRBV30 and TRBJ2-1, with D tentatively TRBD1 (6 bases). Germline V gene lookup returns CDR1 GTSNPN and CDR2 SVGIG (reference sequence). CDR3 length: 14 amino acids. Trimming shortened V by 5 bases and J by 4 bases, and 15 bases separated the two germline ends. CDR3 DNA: TGTGCCTGGGGTGCAGGGGCGGGTTACAATGAGCAGTTCTTC. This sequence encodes CAWGAGAGYNEQFF.

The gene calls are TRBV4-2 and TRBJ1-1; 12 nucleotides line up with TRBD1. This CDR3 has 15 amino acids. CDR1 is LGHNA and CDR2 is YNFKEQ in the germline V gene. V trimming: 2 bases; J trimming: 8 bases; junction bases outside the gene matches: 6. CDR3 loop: CASSQPGTGGEEAFF. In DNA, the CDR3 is TGTGCCAGCAGCCAACCCGGGACAGGGGGCGAAGAAGCTTTCTTT.

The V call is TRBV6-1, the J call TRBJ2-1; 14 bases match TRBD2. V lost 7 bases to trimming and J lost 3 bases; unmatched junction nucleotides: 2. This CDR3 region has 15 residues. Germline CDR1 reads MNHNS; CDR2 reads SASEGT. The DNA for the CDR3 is TGTGCCAGCACTGGACTAGCGGGAGGCTACAATGAGCAGTTCTTC. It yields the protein CASTGLAGGYNEQFF.

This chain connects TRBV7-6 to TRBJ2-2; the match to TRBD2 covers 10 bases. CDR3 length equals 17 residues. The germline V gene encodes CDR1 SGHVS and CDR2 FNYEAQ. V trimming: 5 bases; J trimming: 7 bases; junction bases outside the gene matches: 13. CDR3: CASSPPGSGRDSGELFF. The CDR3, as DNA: TGTGCCAGCAGCCCGCCAGGAAGCGGGAGGGATAGCGGGGAGCTGTTTTTT.

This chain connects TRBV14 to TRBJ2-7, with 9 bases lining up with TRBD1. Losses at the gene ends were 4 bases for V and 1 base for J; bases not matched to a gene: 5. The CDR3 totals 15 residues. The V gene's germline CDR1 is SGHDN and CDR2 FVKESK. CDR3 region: CASSRTGTGSYEQYF. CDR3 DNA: TGTGCCAGCAGCCGAACCGGGACAGGGTCCTACGAGCAGTACTTC.

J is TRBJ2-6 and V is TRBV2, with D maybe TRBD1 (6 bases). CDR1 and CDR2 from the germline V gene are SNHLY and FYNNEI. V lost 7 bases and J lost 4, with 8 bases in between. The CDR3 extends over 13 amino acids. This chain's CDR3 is CASIQGGANVLTF. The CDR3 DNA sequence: TGTGCCAGCATCCAGGGGGGGGCCAACGTCCTGACTTTC.

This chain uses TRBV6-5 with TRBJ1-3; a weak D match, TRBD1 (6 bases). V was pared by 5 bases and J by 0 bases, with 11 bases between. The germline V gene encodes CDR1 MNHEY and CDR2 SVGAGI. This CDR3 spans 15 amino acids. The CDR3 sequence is CASSRQESSGNTIYF. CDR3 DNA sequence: TGTGCCAGCAGTAGACAGGAGAGCTCTGGAAACACCATATATTTT.

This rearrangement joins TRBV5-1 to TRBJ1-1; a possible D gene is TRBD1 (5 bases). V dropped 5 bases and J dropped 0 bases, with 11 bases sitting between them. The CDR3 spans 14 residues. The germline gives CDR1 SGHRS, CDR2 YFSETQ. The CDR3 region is CASRRPGMNTEAFF. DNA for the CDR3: TGCGCCAGCAGACGTCCAGGGATGAACACTGAAGCTTTCTTT.

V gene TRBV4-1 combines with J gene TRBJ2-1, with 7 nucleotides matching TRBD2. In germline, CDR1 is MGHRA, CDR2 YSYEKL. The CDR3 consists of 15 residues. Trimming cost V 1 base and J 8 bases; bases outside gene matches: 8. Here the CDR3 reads CASSQVDHRGDEQFF. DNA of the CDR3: TGCGCCAGCAGCCAAGTCGACCACCGGGGGGATGAGCAGTTCTTC.

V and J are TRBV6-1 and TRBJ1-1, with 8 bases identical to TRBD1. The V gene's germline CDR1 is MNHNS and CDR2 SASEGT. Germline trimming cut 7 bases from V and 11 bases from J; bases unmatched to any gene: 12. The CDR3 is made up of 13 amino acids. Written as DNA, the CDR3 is TGTGCCAGCACTATCCAGGGGGCTGGGAAGGCTTTCTTT. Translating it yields CASTIQGAGKAFF.

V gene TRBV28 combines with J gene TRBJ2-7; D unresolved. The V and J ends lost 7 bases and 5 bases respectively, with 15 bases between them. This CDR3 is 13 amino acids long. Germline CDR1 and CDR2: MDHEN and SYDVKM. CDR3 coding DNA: TGTGCCAGCAATTTGGGCCTGCAAAACGAGCAGTACTTC. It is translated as CASNLGLQNEQYF.

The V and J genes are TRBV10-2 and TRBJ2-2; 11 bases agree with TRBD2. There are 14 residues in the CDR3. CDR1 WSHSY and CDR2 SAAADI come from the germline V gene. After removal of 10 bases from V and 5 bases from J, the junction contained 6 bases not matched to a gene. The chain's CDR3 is CAIKLAGGTGELFF. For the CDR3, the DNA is TGCGCCATAAAGCTAGCGGGAGGTACCGGGGAGCTGTTTTTT.

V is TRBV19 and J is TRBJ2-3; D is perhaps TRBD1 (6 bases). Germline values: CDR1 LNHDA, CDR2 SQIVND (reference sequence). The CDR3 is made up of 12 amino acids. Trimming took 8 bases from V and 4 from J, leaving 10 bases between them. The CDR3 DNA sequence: TGTGCCAGTCGTGACAGGTCAGATACGCAGTATTTT. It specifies CASRDRSDTQYF.

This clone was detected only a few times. Here the CDR3 DNA reads TGTGCCAGCAGTGAAGGGAGAACTGAAGCTTTCTTT. It is translated as CASSEGRTEAFF. The V call is TRBV25-1, the J call TRBJ1-1; D is unclear. Germline loops: CDR1 MGHDK, CDR2 SYGVNS. This CDR3 region has 12 residues. V lost 2 bases and J lost 5, with 6 bases in between.

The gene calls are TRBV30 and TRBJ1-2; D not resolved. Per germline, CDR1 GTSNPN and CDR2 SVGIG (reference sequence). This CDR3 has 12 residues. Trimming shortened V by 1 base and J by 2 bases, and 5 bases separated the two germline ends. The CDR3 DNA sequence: TGTGCCTGGAGTGCCCCGAACTATGGCTACACCTTC. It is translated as CAWSAPNYGYTF.

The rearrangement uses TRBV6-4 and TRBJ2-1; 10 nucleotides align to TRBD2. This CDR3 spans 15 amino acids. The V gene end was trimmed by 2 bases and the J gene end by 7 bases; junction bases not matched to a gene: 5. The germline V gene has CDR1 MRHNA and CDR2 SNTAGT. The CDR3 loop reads CASSDRTSGINEQFF. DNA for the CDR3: TGTGCCAGCAGTGACCGAACTAGCGGGATTAATGAGCAGTTCTTC.

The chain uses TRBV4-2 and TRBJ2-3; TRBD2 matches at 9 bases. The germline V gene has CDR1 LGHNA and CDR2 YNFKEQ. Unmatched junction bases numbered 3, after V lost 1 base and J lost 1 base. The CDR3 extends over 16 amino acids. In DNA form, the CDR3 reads TGTGCCAGCAGCCAAGTCCGCGGGAGGGGCACAGATACGCAGTATTTT. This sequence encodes CASSQVRGRGTDTQYF.

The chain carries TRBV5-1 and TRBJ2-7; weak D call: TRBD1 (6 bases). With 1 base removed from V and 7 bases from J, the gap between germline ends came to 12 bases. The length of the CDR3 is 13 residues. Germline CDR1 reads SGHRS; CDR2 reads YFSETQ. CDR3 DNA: TGCGCCAGCAGCTTGTATTCAGGGGAAGAGCAGTACTTC. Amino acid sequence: CASSLYSGEEQYF. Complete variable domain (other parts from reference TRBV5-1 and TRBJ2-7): KAGVTQTPRYLIKTRGQQVTLSCSPISGHRSVSWYQQTPGQGLQFLFEYFSETQRNKGNFPGRFSGRQFSNSRSEMNVSTLELGDSALYLCASSLYSGEEQYFGPGTRLTVT.

For the CDR3, the DNA is TGCGCCAGCAGCTTGGAAACCCTCGGGTTCGGGGAGCTGTTTTTT. Residues: CASSLETLGFGELFF. V is TRBV5-1 and J is TRBJ2-2; D uncertain. The CDR3 sequence is 15 residues long. Trimming stripped 0 bases from V and 7 bases from J, with 13 bases between. The germline CDR1 and CDR2 sequences are SGHRS and YFSETQ.

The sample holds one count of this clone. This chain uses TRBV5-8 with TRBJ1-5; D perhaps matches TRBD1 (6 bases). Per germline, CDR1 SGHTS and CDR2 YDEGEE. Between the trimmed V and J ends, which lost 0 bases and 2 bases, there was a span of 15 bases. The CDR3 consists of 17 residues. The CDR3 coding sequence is TGTGCCAGCAGCTTGGTATTCGGGGGGCTGGGCAATCAGCCCCAGCATTTT. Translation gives CASSLVFGGLGNQPQHF.

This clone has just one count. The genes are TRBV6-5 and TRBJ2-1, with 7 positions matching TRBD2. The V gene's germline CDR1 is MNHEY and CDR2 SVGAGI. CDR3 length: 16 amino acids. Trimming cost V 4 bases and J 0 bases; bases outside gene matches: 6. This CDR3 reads CASSSERGISYNEQFF. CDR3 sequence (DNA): TGTGCCAGCAGTTCGGAGCGGGGAATCTCCTACAATGAGCAGTTCTTC.